This entry concerns a single T cell receptor beta chain. Trimming stripped 1 base from V and 9 bases from J, with 13 bases between. The CDR3 length is 13 residues. Germline V CDR1 and CDR2: MNHNS, SASEGT. This sample was included in a study of T cell changes during pregnancy in multiple sclerosis. Generated by immunoSEQ multiplex PCR, the TCRdb table keeps only in-frame clones and is missing some. The sample gives 50,000 to 70,000 clones, roughly 92% of which show up once; 1.4% is in the top ten. The TCR originated in a female donor with multiple sclerosis, enrolled in a pregnancy study. V gene TRBV6-1 combines with J gene TRBJ2-7; D is uncertain. The specimen comprised peripheral blood, sampled in the second trimester of pregnancy. CDR3: CASSEEGRVRQYF. CDR3 sequence (DNA): TGTGCCAGCAGTGAAGAAGGCCGGGTGCGGCAGTACTTC.